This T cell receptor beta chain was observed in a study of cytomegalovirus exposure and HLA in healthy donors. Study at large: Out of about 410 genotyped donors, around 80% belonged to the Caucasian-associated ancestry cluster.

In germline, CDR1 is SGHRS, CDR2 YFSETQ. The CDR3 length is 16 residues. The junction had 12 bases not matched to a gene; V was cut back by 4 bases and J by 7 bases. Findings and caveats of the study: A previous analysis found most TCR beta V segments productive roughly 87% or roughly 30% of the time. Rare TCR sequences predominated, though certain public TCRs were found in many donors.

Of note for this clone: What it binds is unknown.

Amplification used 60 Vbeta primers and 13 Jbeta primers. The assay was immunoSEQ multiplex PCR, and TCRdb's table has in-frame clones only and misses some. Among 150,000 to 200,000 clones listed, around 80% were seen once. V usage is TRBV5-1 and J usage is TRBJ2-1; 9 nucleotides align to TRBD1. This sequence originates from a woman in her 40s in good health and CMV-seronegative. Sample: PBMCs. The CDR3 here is CASSILTGGMRNEQFF. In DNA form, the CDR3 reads TGCGCCAGCAGCATTCTCACAGGGGGCATGAGGAATGAGCAGTTCTTC.